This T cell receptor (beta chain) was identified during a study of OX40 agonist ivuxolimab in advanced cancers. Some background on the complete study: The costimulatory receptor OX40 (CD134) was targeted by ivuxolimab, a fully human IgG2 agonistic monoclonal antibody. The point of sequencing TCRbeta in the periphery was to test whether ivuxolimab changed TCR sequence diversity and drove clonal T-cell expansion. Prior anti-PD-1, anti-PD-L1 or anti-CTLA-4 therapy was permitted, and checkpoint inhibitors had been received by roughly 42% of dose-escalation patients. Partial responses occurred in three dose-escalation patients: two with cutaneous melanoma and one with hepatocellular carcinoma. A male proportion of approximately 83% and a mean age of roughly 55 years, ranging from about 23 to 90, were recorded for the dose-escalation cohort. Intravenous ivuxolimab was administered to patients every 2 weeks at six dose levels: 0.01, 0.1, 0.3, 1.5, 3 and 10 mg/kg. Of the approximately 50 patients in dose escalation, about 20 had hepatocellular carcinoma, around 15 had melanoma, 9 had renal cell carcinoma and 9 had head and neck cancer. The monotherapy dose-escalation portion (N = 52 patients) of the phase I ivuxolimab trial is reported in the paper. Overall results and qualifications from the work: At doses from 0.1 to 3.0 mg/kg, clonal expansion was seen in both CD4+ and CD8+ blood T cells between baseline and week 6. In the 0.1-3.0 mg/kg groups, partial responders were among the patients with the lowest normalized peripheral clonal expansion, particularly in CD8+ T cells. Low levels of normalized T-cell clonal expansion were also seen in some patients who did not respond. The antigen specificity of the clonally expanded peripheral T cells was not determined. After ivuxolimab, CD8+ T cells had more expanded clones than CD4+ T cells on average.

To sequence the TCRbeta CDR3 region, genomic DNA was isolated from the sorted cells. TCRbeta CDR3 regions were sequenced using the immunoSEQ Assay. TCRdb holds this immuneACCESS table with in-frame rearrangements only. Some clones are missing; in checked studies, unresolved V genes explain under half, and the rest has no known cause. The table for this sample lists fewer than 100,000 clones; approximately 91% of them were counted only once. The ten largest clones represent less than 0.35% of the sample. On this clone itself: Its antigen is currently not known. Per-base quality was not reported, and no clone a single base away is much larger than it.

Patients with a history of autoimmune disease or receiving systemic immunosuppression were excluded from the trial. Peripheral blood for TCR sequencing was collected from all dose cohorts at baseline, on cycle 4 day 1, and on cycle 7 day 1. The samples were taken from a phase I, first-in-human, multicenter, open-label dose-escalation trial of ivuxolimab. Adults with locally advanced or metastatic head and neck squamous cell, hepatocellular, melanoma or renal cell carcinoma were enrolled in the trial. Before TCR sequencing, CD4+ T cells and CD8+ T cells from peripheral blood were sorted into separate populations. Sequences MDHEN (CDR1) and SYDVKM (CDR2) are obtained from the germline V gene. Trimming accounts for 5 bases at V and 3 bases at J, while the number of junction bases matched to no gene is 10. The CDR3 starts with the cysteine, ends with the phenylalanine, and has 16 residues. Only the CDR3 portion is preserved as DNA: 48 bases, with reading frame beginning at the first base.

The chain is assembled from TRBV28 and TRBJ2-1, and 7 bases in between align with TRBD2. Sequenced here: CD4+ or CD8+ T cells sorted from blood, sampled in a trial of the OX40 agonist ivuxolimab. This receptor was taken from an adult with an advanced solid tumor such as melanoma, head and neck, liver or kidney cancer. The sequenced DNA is TGTGCCAGCAGTACCAGCGGGACTACACACTACAATGAGCAGTTCTTC. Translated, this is CASSTSGTTHYNEQFF.